This T cell receptor (beta chain) was sequenced during a study of cytomegalovirus exposure and HLA in healthy donors. Findings of the study overall: The likely origin of a cluster of highly shared sequence variants was a sequencing artifact.

After removal of 5 bases from V and 12 bases from J, the junction contained 7 bases not matched to a gene. CDR1 is MNHNY and CDR2 is SVGAGI in the germline V gene (reference sequence). The CDR3 is 13 residues long. About this clone itself: The antigen is not known.

In the PCR, 60 Vbeta and 13 Jbeta primers were used. TCRdb's table, derived via immunoSEQ multiplex PCR, lists solely in-frame clones and lacks some. The sample carries 170,000 or so clones, more than 80% recorded once. The sample consisted of PBMCs. This TCR came from a man younger than 35 in good health and CMV-seronegative. V usage is TRBV6-6 and J usage is TRBJ2-1, with 10 nucleotides matching TRBD2. The DNA of the CDR3 is TGTGCCAGCAGTGAGTCCAGCGGGAGGGGGCAGTTCTTC. It translates to CASSESSGRGQFF.